These 11 T cell receptor beta chains share one sample of origin, sequenced in a study of T cells after posttransplantation cyclophosphamide. Clones were read by immunoSEQ multiplex PCR, and TCRdb kept only the in-frame ones, dropping some. Among 34,000 or so clones listed, 90% to 95% were seen once. The naive gate required viable CD3+CD4+ or CD3+CD8+ cells with CCR7+CD45RA+CD45RO-CD95-CD27+CD28+ phenotype. Input material: naive CD4+ T cells sorted from blood. These receptors all come from a man aged 30 to 45 in good health and a related stem cell transplant donor.

This sequence joins TRBV7-6 and TRBJ1-1, with TRBD1 matching 8 bases. The CDR3 consists of 13 residues. CDR1 and CDR2 (germline): SGHVS, FNYEAQ. V lost 5 bases to trimming and J lost 4 bases; unmatched junction nucleotides: 3. The CDR3 DNA reads as TGTGCCAGCAGCGAGACAGGGGTCACTGAAGCTTTCTTT. Protein: CASSETGVTEAFF. The whole variable domain, filled in from reference TRBV7-6 and TRBJ1-1, reads GAGVSQSPRYKVTKRGQDVALRCDPISGHVSLYWYRQALGQGPEFLTYFNYEAQQDKSGLPNDRFSAERPEGSISTLTIQRTEQRDSAMYRCASSETGVTEAFFGQGTRLTVV.

The V and J genes are TRBV11-2 and TRBJ2-1; possible D gene TRBD2, 6 bases. CDR1 is SGHAT and CDR2 is FQNNGV in the germline V gene. V gave up 5 bases and J gave up 0 bases, with 14 bases separating them. CDR3 size: 16 residues. CDR3 protein: CASSGRGVSSYNEQFF. The CDR3 DNA reads as TGTGCCAGCAGCGGCCGCGGGGTTAGCTCCTACAATGAGCAGTTCTTC.

This clone came up once. The chain combines TRBV6-5 with TRBJ2-1, with a possible D match to TRBD2 (7 bases). V lost 8 bases to trimming and J lost 7 bases, with 15 bases between them. Germline values: CDR1 MNHEY, CDR2 SVGAGI. This CDR3 is built from 13 residues. CDR3 bases: TGTGCCAGCCGGAAGGGGGGGCGGAATGAGCAGTTCTTC. Translated, it gives CASRKGGRNEQFF.

The chain employs TRBV6-1 and TRBJ2-7, with D possibly being TRBD1 (6 bases). The germline V and J ends were trimmed by 7 bases and 3 bases, with 16 bases remaining between them. The CDR3 sequence is 14 residues long. Germline CDR1 reads MNHNS; CDR2 reads SASEGT. The CDR3 DNA sequence: TGTGCCAGCACTACGTTAGGACAGAGCTACGAGCAGTACTTC. Amino acid sequence: CASTTLGQSYEQYF.

The chain couples TRBV9 to TRBJ1-6, with TRBD1 matching 10 bases. CDR1 is SGDLS, CDR2 YYNGEE, per germline. The CDR3 is made up of 19 amino acids. The ends lost 5 bases at V and 5 bases at J; junction bases unmatched: 16. CDR3 nucleotide sequence: TGTGCCAGCAGTCGGAGGACGAGTCCCGGGACAGGGGATAATTCACCCCTCCACTTT. This encodes CASSRRTSPGTGDNSPLHF.

This chain connects TRBV7-8 to TRBJ2-5, with D perhaps matching TRBD2 (7 bases). Germline V CDR1 and CDR2: SGHVS, FQNEAQ. The CDR3 loop spans 16 amino acids. With 5 bases removed from V and 0 bases from J, the gap between germline ends came to 16 bases. In DNA, the CDR3 is TGTGCCAGCAGCCCCGGGGGCGGGGGACACCAAGAGACCCAGTACTTC. This codes for CASSPGGGGHQETQYF.

This sequence joins TRBV28 and TRBJ2-1; 7 nucleotides align to TRBD1. The CDR3 runs to 14 residues. Unmatched junction bases numbered 11, after V lost 11 bases and J lost 4 bases. The germline V gene has CDR1 MDHEN and CDR2 SYDVKM. CDR3 loop: CASLGDSGYNEQFF. In DNA form, the CDR3 reads TGTGCCTCCTTGGGGGACAGTGGTTACAATGAGCAGTTCTTC.

The genes are TRBV5-1 and TRBJ1-3; the D is unclear. V lost 1 base and J lost 2, with 13 bases in between. The CDR3 extends over 16 amino acids. Germline V gene sequence: CDR1 SGHRS, CDR2 YFSETQ. CDR3 DNA sequence: TGCGCCAGCAGCTTGTTGGAGGGCGGCACTGGAAACACCATATATTTT. Its translation is CASSLLEGGTGNTIYF.

This clone was counted once. The genes are TRBV11-2 and TRBJ1-6; D may be TRBD1 (5 bases). Germline V gene sequence: CDR1 SGHAT, CDR2 FQNNGV. The CDR3 is 15 residues long. V dropped 2 bases and J dropped 8 bases, with 13 bases sitting between them. CDR3 in DNA: TGTGCCAGCAGCTTAAGTGACAGCGCCTATTCACCCCTCCACTTT. This sequence encodes CASSLSDSAYSPLHF.

This clone was seen just once. V and J are TRBV29-1 and TRBJ2-7, with 7 bases lining up with TRBD1. CDR3 length: 13 amino acids. Unmatched junction bases numbered 12, after V lost 6 bases and J lost 7 bases. CDR1 and CDR2 (germline): SQVTM, ANQGSEA. Here the CDR3 reads CSVTTGTLGEQYF. The CDR3 DNA sequence: TGCAGCGTAACGACAGGGACCCTGGGGGAGCAGTACTTC.

The J gene is TRBJ2-3, the V gene TRBV10-3; 9 bases are shared with TRBD2. Trimming removed 6 bases from V and 0 bases from J; junction bases left unmatched: 13. This CDR3 is 18 amino acids long. Germline lookup yields CDR1 ENHRY and CDR2 SYGVKD. The CDR3 loop is CAISPLSGGPTSTDTQYF. In DNA form, the CDR3 reads TGTGCCATCAGCCCCCTTAGCGGGGGCCCCACTAGCACAGATACGCAGTATTTT.